A single sample is the source of the 28 T cell receptor beta chains below, sequenced in a study of blood T cell repertoires in COVID-19. Here immunoSEQ multiplex PCR was the method, and the copy in TCRdb shows in-frame clones only, minus some. The table lists approximately 670,000 clones, approximately 90% of them singletons, with approximately 0.25% in the top ten. Sequenced: peripheral blood. The receptors were gathered from a woman younger than 30 with acute or convalescent COVID-19.

The sample holds one count of this clone. The rearrangement joins TRBV7-9 to TRBJ2-2, with D tentatively TRBD2 (6 bases). Deletions cut 1 base from V and 3 bases from J, with 12 bases between. Germline V gene lookup returns CDR1 SEHNR and CDR2 FQNEAQ (reference sequence). The CDR3 is made up of 16 amino acids. Here the CDR3 reads CASSLGAGFDTGELFF. In DNA, the CDR3 is TGTGCCAGCAGCTTAGGGGCGGGGTTCGACACCGGGGAGCTGTTTTTT.

The rearrangement joins TRBV25-1 to TRBJ2-1; 10 positions agree with TRBD2. Germline V gene data show CDR1 as MGHDK and CDR2 as SYGVNS. V was clipped by 3 bases and J by 6 bases; unmatched bases: 8. There are 16 residues in the CDR3. The CDR3 DNA sequence: TGTGCCAGCAGTGACGGAGGGCAGCGGGGGGGCAATGAGCAGTTCTTC. This translates into CASSDGGQRGGNEQFF.

The rearrangement uses TRBV6-5 and TRBJ2-2; 9 positions agree with TRBD1. The ends lost 10 bases at V and 6 bases at J; junction bases unmatched: 6. Per the germline V gene, CDR1 is MNHEY and CDR2 is SVGAGI. This CDR3 comprises 13 residues. The CDR3 loop reads CAIPQGAPGELFF. Here the CDR3 DNA reads TGTGCCATCCCACAGGGGGCGCCCGGGGAGCTGTTTTTT.

V is TRBV7-9 and J is TRBJ2-1, with a tentative D call TRBD1 (6 bases). Germline V gene sequence: CDR1 SEHNR, CDR2 FQNEAQ (reference sequence). Trimming took off 5 bases at V and 0 bases at J, with 23 bases between the two ends. The CDR3 has 19 amino acids. Here the CDR3 DNA reads TGTGCCAGCAGCAAACGGGACAACACCCGATGGTGCTCCTACAATGAGCAGTTCTTC. Protein product: CASSKRDNTRWCSYNEQFF.

This chain links TRBV9 with TRBJ2-7, with D perhaps TRBD1 (5 bases). The germline gives CDR1 SGDLS, CDR2 YYNGEE. The CDR3 runs 13 residues. Trimming took off 1 base at V and 3 bases at J, with 8 bases between the two ends. The CDR3 nucleotides are TGTGCCAGCAGCGTAACGGACAACTACGAGCAGTACTTC. Translation: CASSVTDNYEQYF.

This clone was observed once. V and J are TRBV7-7 and TRBJ2-7; 10 bases match TRBD1. CDR1 SSHAT and CDR2 FNYEAQ come from the germline V gene (reference sequence). CDR3 size: 15 residues. The trim removed 4 bases at V and 4 bases at J, leaving 7 bases unmatched. CDR3 residues: CASSYGTGEGYEQYF. CDR3 in DNA: TGTGCCAGCAGCTACGGGACAGGGGAGGGGTACGAGCAGTACTTC.

This clone was picked up one time. The chain couples TRBV14 to TRBJ1-2; TRBD1 matches 10 bases. J gave up 7 bases and V 3 bases, and 8 bases lay outside the gene matches. Germline V gene lookup returns CDR1 SGHDN and CDR2 FVKESK. CDR3 size: 15 residues. The chain's CDR3 is CASSQRGQGTGGYTF. The CDR3 DNA reads TGTGCCAGCAGCCAGAGGGGACAGGGGACTGGTGGCTACACCTTC.

This clone has a handful of counts. The chain uses TRBV19 and TRBJ1-2; D perhaps matches TRBD1 (5 bases). The CDR3 contains 13 residues. Per germline, CDR1 LNHDA and CDR2 SQIVND (reference sequence). V dropped 3 bases and J dropped 4 bases, with 9 bases sitting between them. The CDR3 reads CASSIDSLYGYTF. The DNA of the CDR3 is TGTGCCAGTAGTATTGACAGCCTCTATGGCTACACCTTC.

This clone was observed a handful of times. The rearrangement links TRBV4-3 to TRBJ2-3; a possible D gene is TRBD1 (6 bases). V shed 0 bases and J shed 2 bases, with 15 bases lying between them. CDR1 is LGHNA, CDR2 YSLEER, per germline. The CDR3 is 17 residues long. The CDR3 sequence is CASSQDYPQGFTDTQYF. The DNA of the CDR3 is TGCGCCAGCAGCCAAGATTATCCACAGGGTTTCACAGATACGCAGTATTTT.

CDR3 nucleotide sequence: TGCGCCAGCAGCCTCGGACAGGGGAATAATTCACCCCTCCACTTT. Residues: CASSLGQGNNSPLHF. J is TRBJ1-6 and V is TRBV4-1, with 9 bases aligning to TRBD1. This CDR3 is 15 amino acids long. The V segment lost 4 bases and the J segment 5 bases; nucleotides outside the gene matches: 3. Germline values: CDR1 MGHRA, CDR2 YSYEKL.

The CDR3 loop reads CASSPGTGFIQPQHF. The CDR3 nucleotides are TGTGCCAGCAGTCCAGGGACAGGCTTTATTCAGCCCCAGCATTTT. This chain joins TRBV27 and TRBJ1-5; 8 positions match TRBD1. Germline loops: CDR1 MNHEY, CDR2 SMNVEV (reference sequence). J lost 6 bases, V lost 5 bases, and 9 bases had no gene match. This CDR3 contains 15 residues.

This clone came up once. Other DNA sequences of this sample code for an identical CDR3. The CDR3 protein is CASSGGSSYEQYF. CDR3 DNA sequence: TGTGCCAGCAGCGGCGGCAGCTCCTACGAGCAGTACTTC. This chain uses TRBV9 with TRBJ2-7; D remains unclear. With 3 bases removed from V and 0 bases from J, the gap between germline ends came to 7 bases. The CDR3 sequence is 13 residues long. CDR1 is SGDLS, CDR2 YYNGEE, per germline. The full variable domain, its missing parts supplied by reference TRBV9 and TRBJ2-7, is DSGVTQTPKHLITATGQRVTLRCSPRSGDLSVYWYQQSLDQGLQFLIQYYNGEERAKGNILERFSAQQFPDLHSELNLSSLELGDSALYFCASSGGSSYEQYFGPGTRLTVT.

The rearrangement joins TRBV2 to TRBJ2-2; 7 nucleotides match TRBD2. The CDR3 is 15 amino acids. From germline, CDR1 is SNHLY and CDR2 FYNNEI. Losses at the gene ends were 6 bases for V and 5 bases for J; bases not matched to a gene: 9. CDR3 loop: CASRDWSGNTGELFF. The CDR3 nucleotides are TGTGCCAGCAGGGATTGGAGCGGGAATACCGGGGAGCTGTTTTTT.

The CDR3 DNA reads TGTGCCAGCAGCCCTCGGAGGGTTTCACCCCTCCACTTT. Translating it yields CASSPRRVSPLHF. The chain uses TRBV7-8 and TRBJ1-6, with D unclear. The CDR3 is 13 amino acids. Per germline, CDR1 SGHVS and CDR2 FQNEAQ. Deletions cut 5 bases from V and 9 bases from J, with 11 bases between.

V usage is TRBV5-1 and J usage is TRBJ2-1; TRBD2 might be the D (5 bases). Deletions cut 0 bases from V and 5 bases from J, with 21 bases between. CDR3 length equals 18 residues. Germline CDR1 SGHRS, CDR2 YFSETQ. The CDR3 bases are TGCGCCAGCAGCTTGGTTTCGGACTCCTTCCGCTGGAACAATGAGCAGTTCTTC. It is translated as CASSLVSDSFRWNNEQFF.

The V and J genes are TRBV20-1 and TRBJ2-3; 7 bases fit TRBD2. Germline V gives CDR1 DFQATT, CDR2 SNEGSKA (reference sequence). The CDR3 has 13 amino acids. Trimming cost V 3 bases and J 2 bases; bases outside gene matches: 2. The CDR3 sequence is CSASGTNTDTQYF. As DNA, the CDR3 is TGCAGTGCTAGTGGGACTAACACAGATACGCAGTATTTT.

Worth noting for this clone: One junction end does not reproduce the germline sequence, and a read error may be involved. The V gene is TRBV7-2, the J gene TRBJ1-2; a weak D match, TRBD1 (6 bases). This CDR3 contains 13 residues. Germline V gene sequence: CDR1 SGHTA, CDR2 FQGNSA. The CDR3 here is CASSVGGAAAENF. As DNA, the CDR3 is TGTGCCAGCAGTGTTGGGGGGGCGGCAGCTGAAAACTTC.

This chain uses TRBV30 with TRBJ1-1; tentatively, D is TRBD1 (5 bases). This CDR3 spans 14 amino acids. Per germline, CDR1 GTSNPN and CDR2 SVGIG (reference sequence). V gave up 0 bases and J gave up 6 bases, with 14 bases separating them. CDR3 sequence reads: CAWSVQAGDSEAFF. CDR3 in DNA: TGTGCCTGGAGTGTACAGGCGGGGGACTCTGAAGCTTTCTTT.

The chain couples TRBV6-2 or TRBV6-3 to TRBJ1-2; unclear D gene. The ends were cut back, 0 bases at V and 4 bases at J, with 9 bases in the middle. In germline, CDR1 is MNHEY, CDR2 SVGEGT. There are 14 residues in the CDR3. CDR3 sequence (DNA): TGTGCCAGCAGTTACTCGATCGGGGTCTATGGCTACACCTTC. Translated, it gives CASSYSIGVYGYTF.

This rearrangement joins TRBV5-1 to TRBJ2-5; perhaps TRBD1 as D (6 bases). This CDR3 has 14 amino acids. V was trimmed by 8 bases and J by 3 bases, leaving 17 bases between them. The germline V gene has CDR1 SGHRS and CDR2 YFSETQ. CDR3 sequence reads: CASHLTGSKETQYF. Here the CDR3 DNA reads TGCGCCAGTCACTTAACAGGGTCTAAAGAGACCCAGTACTTC.

The rearrangement links TRBV7-6 to TRBJ2-2; a weak D match, TRBD2 (5 bases). V gave up 6 bases and J gave up 6 bases, with 17 bases separating them. Germline-derived CDR1 and CDR2 are SGHVS and FNYEAQ. The CDR3 runs 15 residues. The CDR3 nucleotides are TGTGCCAGCAGTACGGGGTCTGGGCACCCCGGGGAGCTGTTTTTT. Translating it yields CASSTGSGHPGELFF.

V gene TRBV11-2 combines with J gene TRBJ2-1; the match to TRBD1 covers 7 bases. Germline CDR1 is SGHAT and CDR2 is FQNNGV. This CDR3 region has 15 residues. After removal of 5 bases from V and 5 bases from J, the junction contained 9 bases not matched to a gene. The CDR3 here is CASSPSGTVHNEQFF. The DNA of the CDR3 is TGTGCCAGCAGCCCCTCCGGGACAGTTCACAATGAGCAGTTCTTC. The full variable domain, rest sourced from reference TRBV11-2 and TRBJ2-1, is EAGVAQSPRYKIIEKRQSVAFWCNPISGHATLYWYQQILGQGPKLLIQFQNNGVVDDSQLPKDRFSAERLKGVDSTLKIQPAKLEDSAVYLCASSPSGTVHNEQFFGPGTRLTVL.

The rearrangement joins TRBV5-8 to TRBJ1-2, with 9 bases matching TRBD1. V lost 4 bases to trimming and J lost 0 bases; unmatched junction nucleotides: 4. From germline, CDR1 is SGHTS and CDR2 YDEGEE. The length of the CDR3 is 15 residues. DNA for the CDR3: TGTGCCAGCAGCGGGACAGGGAAAGCTAACTATGGCTACACCTTC. This encodes CASSGTGKANYGYTF.

The chain employs TRBV4-2 and TRBJ2-1; 7 bases are shared with TRBD2. The CDR3 sequence is 15 residues long. The ends lost 0 bases at V and 8 bases at J; junction bases unmatched: 7. The V gene's germline CDR1 is LGHNA and CDR2 YNFKEQ. The CDR3 nucleotides are TGTGCCAGCAGCCAAGAAACTAGCGAGACGGATGAGCAGTTCTTC. Encoded protein: CASSQETSETDEQFF.

The chain employs TRBV19 and TRBJ1-2; D is possibly TRBD1 (6 bases). The CDR3 is made up of 11 amino acids. Per the germline V gene, CDR1 is LNHDA and CDR2 is SQIVND (reference sequence). With 7 bases removed from V and 8 bases from J, the gap between germline ends came to 11 bases. CDR3 DNA: TGTGCCAGTAATACAGGGTACGGCTACACCTTC. This sequence encodes CASNTGYGYTF. Complete variable domain (other parts from reference TRBV19 and TRBJ1-2): DGGITQSPKYLFRKEGQNVTLSCEQNLNHDAMYWYRQDPGQGLRLIYYSQIVNDFQKGDIAEGYSVSREKKESFPLTVTSAQKNPTAFYLCASNTGYGYTFGSGTRLTVV.

This rearrangement joins TRBV4-1 to TRBJ1-2, with TRBD1 as a possible D gene (5 bases). The CDR3 consists of 14 residues. Germline assignment: CDR1 MGHRA and CDR2 YSYEKL. Trimming pared 3 bases from V and 4 bases from J, leaving 12 bases between. The CDR3 DNA sequence: TGCGCCAGCAGCCACTCCAGGGTGGGCTATGGCTACACCTTC. It codes for CASSHSRVGYGYTF.

This clone was detected only once. V is TRBV11-2 and J is TRBJ1-2; TRBD1 is a possible D gene (6 bases). CDR1 and CDR2 from the germline V gene are SGHAT and FQNNGV. Trimming removed 0 bases from V and 8 bases from J, with 7 bases in between. The CDR3 sequence is 12 residues long. CDR3 region: CASSLEQGGYTF. The DNA of the CDR3 is TGTGCCAGCAGCTTAGAACAGGGAGGCTACACCTTC.

V usage is TRBV24-1 and J usage is TRBJ2-7; 7 bases agree with TRBD2. Germline loops: CDR1 KGHDR, CDR2 SFDVKD. This CDR3 contains 13 residues. The ends lost 5 bases at V and 5 bases at J; junction bases unmatched: 5. The CDR3 is CATSAPRGDEQYF. The CDR3 region has the DNA TGTGCCACCAGTGCCCCTCGGGGGGACGAGCAGTACTTC.